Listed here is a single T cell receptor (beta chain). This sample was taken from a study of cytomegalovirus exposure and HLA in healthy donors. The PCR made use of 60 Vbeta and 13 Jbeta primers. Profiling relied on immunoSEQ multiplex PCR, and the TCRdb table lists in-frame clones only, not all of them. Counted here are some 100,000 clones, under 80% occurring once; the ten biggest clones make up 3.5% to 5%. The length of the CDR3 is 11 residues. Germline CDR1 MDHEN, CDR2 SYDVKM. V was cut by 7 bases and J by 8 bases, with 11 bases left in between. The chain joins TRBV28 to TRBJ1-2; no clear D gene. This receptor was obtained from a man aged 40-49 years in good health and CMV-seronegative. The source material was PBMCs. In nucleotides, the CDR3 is TGTGCCAGCACCGGGGTGTTAGGCTACACCTTC. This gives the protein CASTGVLGYTF.